A single T cell receptor (beta chain) is shown here with its context. Time point specified: late sampling 161 to 241 days after vaccination in three convalescent patients. CDR1 DFQATT and CDR2 SNEGSKA come from the germline V gene (reference sequence). This CDR3 has 13 residues. V shed 7 bases and J shed 0 bases, with 9 bases lying between them. The sample is drawn from a study of vaccination and CD4 T cells after COVID-19. MiXCR, applied by TCRdb to the PCR reads, yields one record per CDR3 protein. This table holds 35,000 to 45,000 distinct CDR3 sequences, more than 35% found once. V gene TRBV20-1 combines with J gene TRBJ2-2; possibly TRBD2 for D (6 bases). The sample in question was CD4+ T cells from blood, obtained about 7 months after SARS-CoV-2 vaccination. The TCR sequence derives from a human donor who had recovered from COVID-19. For the CDR3, the DNA is TGCAGTGGTGCTAGCGCGAACACCGGGGAGCTGTTTTTT. Protein: CSGASANTGELFF.